This T cell receptor (beta chain) originates from a study of metastatic and nonmetastatic thyroid tumors. As for the study in general: Comparison of repertoires was carried out across blood and tumor or nodule tissue from malignant and benign thyroid patients.

From germline, CDR1 is MNHEY and CDR2 SVGEGT. The V end lost 7 bases, the J end lost 3 bases, and 12 bases lay between the germline ends. This CDR3 has 13 amino acids. For this clone: Its cognate antigen is unknown.

Prior to thyroid surgery, none of the patients had received any treatment. Per the original data handling: A classifier of distant metastasis in papillary thyroid cancer was built from CDR3 differences (across clinicopathological groups). MiXCR was used by TCRdb to re-call the PCR reads. These V and J calls rely on TCRdb rather than the paper's analysis. The sample records just over 20,000 clones, around an eighth being singletons. Study results and caveats: Significantly higher TCR beta diversity was reportedly seen in malignant thyroid tumors than benign nodules, in blood and tumor.

Sample: blood. V and J are TRBV6-2 or TRBV6-3 and TRBJ1-1; D may be TRBD1 (6 bases). This TCR came from a female donor with papillary thyroid cancer or a benign thyroid nodule (not recorded which). Some clones in this sample may be carry-over from other donors' samples. The DNA of the CDR3 is TGTGCCAGCATCCAACAGGGTTACACTGAAGCTTTCTTT. Its protein product is CASIQQGYTEAFF.